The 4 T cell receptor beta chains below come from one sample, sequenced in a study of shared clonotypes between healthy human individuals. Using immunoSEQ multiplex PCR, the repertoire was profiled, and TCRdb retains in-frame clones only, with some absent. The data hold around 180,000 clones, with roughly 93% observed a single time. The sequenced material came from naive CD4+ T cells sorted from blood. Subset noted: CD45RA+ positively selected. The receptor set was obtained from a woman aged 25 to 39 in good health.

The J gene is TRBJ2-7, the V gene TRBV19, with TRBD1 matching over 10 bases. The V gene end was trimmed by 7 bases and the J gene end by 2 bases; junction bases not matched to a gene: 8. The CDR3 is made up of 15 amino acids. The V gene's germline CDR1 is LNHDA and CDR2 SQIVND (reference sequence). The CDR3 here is CASTTGQGSTYEQYF. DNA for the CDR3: TGTGCCAGTACTACGGGACAGGGGTCCACCTACGAGCAGTACTTC.

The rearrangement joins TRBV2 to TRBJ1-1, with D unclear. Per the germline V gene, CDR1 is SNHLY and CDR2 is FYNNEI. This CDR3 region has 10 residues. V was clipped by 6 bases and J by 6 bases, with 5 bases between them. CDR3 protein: CASRTSEAFF. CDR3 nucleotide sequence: TGTGCCAGCAGGACGTCTGAAGCTTTCTTT.

The CDR3: CASSEHLNTEAFF. The CDR3 DNA is TGCGCCAGCAGTGAACACCTGAACACTGAAGCTTTCTTT. The chain is built from TRBV10-2 and TRBJ1-1, with unresolved D. CDR3 length equals 13 residues. From germline, CDR1 is WSHSY and CDR2 SAAADI. The V end lost 3 bases, the J end lost 0 bases, and 5 bases lay between the germline ends.

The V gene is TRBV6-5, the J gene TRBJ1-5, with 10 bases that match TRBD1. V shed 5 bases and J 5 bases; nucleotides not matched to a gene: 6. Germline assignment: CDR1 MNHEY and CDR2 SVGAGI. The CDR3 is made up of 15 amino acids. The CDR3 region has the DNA TGTGCCAGCAGTCGGGGGACAGGGGTCGATCAGCCCCAGCATTTT. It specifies CASSRGTGVDQPQHF.